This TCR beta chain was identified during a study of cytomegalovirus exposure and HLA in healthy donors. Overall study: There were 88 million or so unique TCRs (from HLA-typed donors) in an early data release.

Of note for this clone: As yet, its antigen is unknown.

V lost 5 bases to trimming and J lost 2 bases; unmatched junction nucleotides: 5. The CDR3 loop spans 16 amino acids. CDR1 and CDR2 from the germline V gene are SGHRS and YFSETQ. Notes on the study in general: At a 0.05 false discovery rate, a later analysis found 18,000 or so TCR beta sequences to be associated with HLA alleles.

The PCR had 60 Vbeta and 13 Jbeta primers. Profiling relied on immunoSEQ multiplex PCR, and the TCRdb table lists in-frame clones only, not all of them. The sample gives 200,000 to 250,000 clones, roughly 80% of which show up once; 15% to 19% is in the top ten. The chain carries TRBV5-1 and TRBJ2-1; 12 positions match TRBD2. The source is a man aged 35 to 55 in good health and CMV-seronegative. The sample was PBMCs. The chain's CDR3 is CASSFRTSGAYNEQFF. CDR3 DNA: TGCGCCAGCAGTTTCCGGACTAGCGGGGCCTACAATGAGCAGTTCTTC.